The 31 T cell receptor beta chains presented below share a single source sample, sequenced in a study of blood T cell repertoires in COVID-19. Sequenced by immunoSEQ multiplex PCR; TCRdb stores in-frame clones only, minus some. The sample lists roughly 430,000 clones, approximately 86% seen once, with 2% to 2.5% in the top ten. Sequenced material: PBMCs or T cells enriched from blood (not recorded which). The receptors derive from a woman aged 40 to 50 with acute COVID-19.

V and J are TRBV5-6 and TRBJ1-3, with 7 bases fitting TRBD1. Germline CDR1 and CDR2: SGHDT and YYEEEE. V was pared by 4 bases and J by 0 bases, with 10 bases of the junction left unmatched. The CDR3 spans 17 residues. The CDR3 loop reads CASSPLDRAYSGNTIYF. In DNA form, the CDR3 reads TGTGCCAGCAGCCCACTCGACAGGGCCTACTCTGGAAACACCATATATTTT.

This clone was seen a single time. The V gene is TRBV19, the J gene TRBJ1-2, with D unresolved. V was clipped by 3 bases and J by 5 bases, with 7 bases between them. Germline CDR1 and CDR2: LNHDA and SQIVND (reference sequence). This CDR3 spans 12 amino acids. CDR3 nucleotide sequence: TGTGCCAGTAGTATTGAGCCATATGGCTACACCTTC. Protein sequence: CASSIEPYGYTF.

V is TRBV12-3 or TRBV12-4 and J is TRBJ1-2; D is perhaps TRBD1 (5 bases). The CDR3 runs to 13 residues. The germline V and J ends were trimmed by 1 base and 6 bases, with 9 bases remaining between them. The CDR3 loop reads CASSLGRVNGYTF. The CDR3 nucleotides read TGTGCCAGCAGTTTAGGCAGGGTAAATGGCTACACCTTC.

The chain has TRBV9 and TRBJ2-5; D is unclear. V lost 0 bases, J lost 1 base, and 7 bases lay in between. Germline CDR1 SGDLS, CDR2 YYNGEE. This CDR3 is built from 14 residues. CDR3 DNA: TGTGCCAGCAGCGTAGGACTTTCCCAAGAGACCCAGTACTTC. Protein sequence: CASSVGLSQETQYF.

CDR3 coding DNA: TGTGCCAGTAGCCCTACAGGGGCCGGGGCCAACGTCCTGACTTTC. This encodes CASSPTGAGANVLTF. J is TRBJ2-6 and V is TRBV19; 7 bases line up with TRBD1. CDR3 length: 15 amino acids. Per the germline V gene, CDR1 is LNHDA and CDR2 is SQIVND (reference sequence). V lost 6 bases to trimming and J lost 4 bases; unmatched junction nucleotides: 6.

The chain employs TRBV13 and TRBJ2-2, with 11 bases lining up with TRBD2. V dropped 11 bases and J dropped 4; count of bases not matched to a gene: 9. This CDR3 has 15 residues. The V gene's germline CDR1 is PRHDT and CDR2 FYEKMQ (reference sequence). The DNA of the CDR3 is TGTGCCGAGGTAGCGGGGGGGCCCGGCACCGGGGAGCTGTTTTTT. Translation: CAEVAGGPGTGELFF.

The J gene is TRBJ1-2, the V gene TRBV9; unclear D gene. The germline V and J ends were trimmed by 2 bases and 7 bases, with 12 bases remaining between them. The CDR3 runs 13 residues. Looked up from germline, CDR1 is SGDLS and CDR2 is YYNGEE. The CDR3 DNA reads as TGTGCCAGCAGCGTCCTGGAAACGGGTGGCTACACCTTC. It is translated as CASSVLETGGYTF.

The chain carries TRBV5-8 and TRBJ2-3; 7 nucleotides agree with TRBD2. CDR3 length: 15 residues. Germline-derived CDR1 and CDR2 are SGHTS and YDEGEE. V dropped 2 bases and J dropped 2; count of bases not matched to a gene: 5. Here the CDR3 DNA reads TGTGCCAGCAGCTTCGGGCGGGGGAACACAGATACGCAGTATTTT. It is translated as CASSFGRGNTDTQYF.

This chain links TRBV6-5 with TRBJ1-2; D might be TRBD1 (5 bases). Germline loops: CDR1 MNHEY, CDR2 SVGAGI. This CDR3 contains 14 residues. Trimming removed 4 bases from V and 3 bases from J, with 12 bases in between. The CDR3 region has the DNA TGTGCCAGCAGTTCCCCGACGACAGACTATGGCTACACCTTC. Translated: CASSSPTTDYGYTF.

This clone has a single count. The V and J genes are TRBV24-1 and TRBJ2-1, with D hard to call. The V and J ends lost 2 bases and 0 bases respectively, with 13 bases between them. The CDR3 is made up of 17 amino acids. CDR1 and CDR2 (germline): KGHDR, SFDVKD. As DNA, the CDR3 is TGTGCCACCAGTGATTCACGACTTCTTCGCTCCTACAATGAGCAGTTCTTC. Protein product: CATSDSRLLRSYNEQFF.

The chain joins TRBV2 to TRBJ2-2, with D maybe TRBD1 (5 bases). Germline CDR1 and CDR2: SNHLY and FYNNEI. V gave up 4 bases and J gave up 4 bases, with 7 bases separating them. The CDR3 extends over 13 amino acids. CDR3 coding DNA: TGTGCCAGCAGTGTAGACAGCACCGGGGAGCTGTTTTTT. Protein sequence: CASSVDSTGELFF.

The chain couples TRBV5-1 to TRBJ2-1, with D maybe TRBD2 (7 bases). CDR1 is SGHRS, CDR2 YFSETQ, per germline. The V gene lost 0 bases and the J gene lost 8 bases, with 12 bases spanning the gap. The CDR3 has 14 amino acids. The CDR3 region has the DNA TGCGCCAGCAGCTTGGTGGGGGGGCCCGATGAGCAGTTCTTC. Translation gives CASSLVGGPDEQFF.

The J gene is TRBJ1-6, the V gene TRBV11-3; maybe TRBD1 (5 bases). Deletions cut 5 bases from V and 5 bases from J, with 10 bases between. The CDR3 extends over 14 amino acids. CDR1 and CDR2 from the germline V gene are SGHNT and YENEEA. The CDR3 protein is CASSQDSNNSPLHF. CDR3 coding DNA: TGTGCCAGCAGCCAAGACAGTAATAATTCACCCCTCCACTTT.

The gene calls are TRBV7-2 and TRBJ2-2; weak D call: TRBD2 (5 bases). CDR1 and CDR2 from the germline V gene are SGHTA and FQGNSA. The CDR3 spans 15 residues. The V end was cut by 5 bases, the J end by 0 bases, with 10 bases between. Here the CDR3 DNA reads TGTGCCAGCAGCCAGAGGGATCCGAACACCGGGGAGCTGTTTTTT. It specifies CASSQRDPNTGELFF.

The chain recombines TRBV7-9 with TRBJ2-7, with 12 bases aligning to TRBD2. The CDR3 is 16 residues long. Trimming at V came to 4 bases and at J to 4 bases, leaving 8 bases not matched to a gene. Per germline, CDR1 SEHNR and CDR2 FQNEAQ (reference sequence). The CDR3 bases are TGTGCCAGCAGCTCGACTAGCGGGGGACCTCAGTACGAGCAGTACTTC. Its translation is CASSSTSGGPQYEQYF.

This clone was observed a handful of times. The chain links TRBV30 to TRBJ1-5; 9 bases align to TRBD1. CDR1 GTSNPN and CDR2 SVGIG come from the germline V gene (reference sequence). CDR3 length: 17 residues. The J segment lost 0 bases and the V segment lost 6 bases, leaving 12 bases of the junction unmatched. As DNA, the CDR3 is TGTGCCTGCTCGGGACAGGGATATTCTTATAGCAATCAGCCCCAGCATTTT. Translated: CACSGQGYSYSNQPQHF.

The V gene is TRBV11-2, the J gene TRBJ2-5; 8 nucleotides line up with TRBD1. There are 18 residues in the CDR3. Germline V gene sequence: CDR1 SGHAT, CDR2 FQNNGV. The junction had 14 bases not matched to a gene; V was cut back by 5 bases and J by 0 bases. The CDR3 bases are TGTGCCAGCAGCACACCGGGACAGGACGGCAAGTACCAAGAGACCCAGTACTTC. As protein: CASSTPGQDGKYQETQYF.

The CDR3: CASSEPGQGRTFGQPQHF. The DNA of the CDR3 is TGCGCCAGCAGTGAGCCAGGACAGGGGAGGACTTTCGGTCAGCCCCAGCATTTT. The chain is built from TRBV10-2 and TRBJ1-5; TRBD1 matches at 9 bases. Germline CDR1 is WSHSY and CDR2 is SAAADI. The length of the CDR3 is 18 residues. V was clipped by 2 bases and J by 6 bases; unmatched bases: 14.

Comment on this clone: The same CDR3 can be traced to other DNA sequences in this sample. The CDR3 DNA reads TGTGCCAGCAGCCTTACAGGGAACACTGAAGCTTTCTTT. Its translation: CASSLTGNTEAFF. V usage is TRBV3-1 (or the pseudogene TRBV3-2) and J usage is TRBJ1-1, with a weak D call TRBD1 (5 bases). Per the germline V gene, CDR1 is LGHDT and CDR2 is YNNKEL (reference sequence). V was cut by 4 bases and J by 1 base, with 7 bases left in between. The CDR3 consists of 13 residues.

The chain recombines TRBV6-5 with TRBJ2-7, with D possibly TRBD1 on 6 matching bases. Germline V gene sequence: CDR1 MNHEY, CDR2 SVGAGI. V was trimmed by 7 bases and J by 6 bases, leaving 10 bases between them. This CDR3 region has 11 residues. For the CDR3, the DNA is TGTGCCAGCAACAGGGTTCTCGAGCAGTACTTC. This encodes CASNRVLEQYF.

This clone came up once. The rearrangement uses TRBV4-1 and TRBJ1-4; 7 nucleotides match TRBD1. V lost 4 bases to trimming and J lost 7 bases; unmatched junction nucleotides: 12. The CDR3 runs 16 residues. Per the germline V gene, CDR1 is MGHRA and CDR2 is YSYEKL. The CDR3 loop is CASSPSPRDSGEKLFF. CDR3 DNA: TGCGCCAGCAGCCCCTCCCCCCGGGACAGCGGTGAAAAACTGTTTTTT.

The DNA for the CDR3 is TGTGCCATCAGTGAGACGGGACGGACTAGCTCCTACAATGAGCAGTTCTTC. This sequence encodes CAISETGRTSSYNEQFF. The chain links TRBV10-3 to TRBJ2-1; 7 nucleotides match TRBD2. The germline V gene encodes CDR1 ENHRY and CDR2 SYGVKD. Trimming at V came to 2 bases and at J to 0 bases, leaving 7 bases not matched to a gene. The CDR3 has 17 amino acids.

CDR3 bases: TGTGCCAGCTCACCTTCGACTGGACAGGGTGAAAAACTGTTTTTT. Its translation is CASSPSTGQGEKLFF. The chain has TRBV18 and TRBJ1-4; 8 bases line up with TRBD1. The germline CDR1 and CDR2 sequences are KGHSH and LQKENI. This CDR3 contains 15 residues. V was pared by 3 bases and J by 7 bases, with 7 bases of the junction left unmatched.

This chain links TRBV11-3 with TRBJ1-1; no reliable D call. The V and J ends lost 2 bases and 1 base respectively, with 5 bases between them. Germline-derived CDR1 and CDR2 are SGHNT and YENEEA. The CDR3 is 13 residues long. The CDR3: CASSLSTNTEAFF. The CDR3 bases are TGTGCCAGCAGCTTAAGCACGAACACTGAAGCTTTCTTT.

The chain has TRBV3-1 (or the pseudogene TRBV3-2) and TRBJ2-2; possibly TRBD2 for D (7 bases). The CDR3 runs to 17 residues. From germline, CDR1 is LGHDT and CDR2 YNNKEL (reference sequence). The ends were cut back, 7 bases at V and 1 base at J, with 19 bases in the middle. This CDR3 reads CASTLGGGRLNTGELFF. CDR3 nucleotide sequence: TGTGCCAGCACGCTAGGCGGGGGCCGTCTGAACACCGGGGAGCTGTTTTTT.

This chain joins TRBV18 and TRBJ1-2; D remains ambiguous. Germline assignment: CDR1 KGHSH and CDR2 LQKENI. The V and J ends lost 2 bases and 2 bases respectively, with 15 bases between them. The CDR3 totals 16 residues. CDR3 in amino acids: CASSPSVEGVNYGYTF. The CDR3 DNA reads as TGTGCCAGCTCACCATCGGTCGAGGGAGTGAACTATGGCTACACCTTC.

The chain employs TRBV6-5 and TRBJ2-3; 9 bases line up with TRBD2. The CDR3 runs 15 residues. V was pared by 5 bases and J by 0 bases, with 3 bases of the junction left unmatched. Germline-derived CDR1 and CDR2 are MNHEY and SVGAGI. The CDR3 reads CASSPGLASTDTQYF. CDR3 sequence (DNA): TGTGCCAGCAGTCCAGGACTAGCGAGCACAGATACGCAGTATTTT.

The chain carries TRBV30 and TRBJ1-2; D uncertain. V gave up 4 bases and J gave up 4 bases, with 7 bases separating them. The germline gives CDR1 GTSNPN, CDR2 SVGIG (reference sequence). The length of the CDR3 is 11 residues. The CDR3 nucleotides read TGTGCCTGGAACCGGGGCTATGGCTACACCTTC. Residues: CAWNRGYGYTF.

The J gene is TRBJ1-4, the V gene TRBV25-1, with D possibly matching TRBD1 (5 bases). V was pared by 4 bases and J by 7 bases, with 13 bases between. This CDR3 has 14 amino acids. Per germline, CDR1 MGHDK and CDR2 SYGVNS. The chain's CDR3 is CASSADSFGEKLFF. CDR3 in DNA: TGTGCCAGCAGTGCAGACAGTTTCGGTGAAAAACTGTTTTTT. Full variable domain (rest looked up from reference TRBV25-1 and TRBJ1-4): EADIYQTPRYLVIGTGKKITLECSQTMGHDKMYWYQQDPGMELHLIHYSYGVNSTEKGDLSSESTVSRIRTEHFPLTLESARPSHTSQYLCASSADSFGEKLFFGSGTQLSVL.

This clone appeared a single time. The chain combines TRBV21-1 with TRBJ2-5; the table's TRBD2 call for D was not verified on the DNA. TRBV21-1 is designated a pseudogene. The CDR3 is 18 amino acids. CDR3 amino acids: CASSKRSSGGRQGETQYF. CDR3 DNA sequence: TGTGCCAGCAGCAAGAGGTCTAGCGGGGGCCGACAGGGTGAGACCCAGTACTTC.

This clone has just a few counts. The chain joins TRBV5-1 to TRBJ1-3; 9 bases are a match to TRBD1. CDR1 is SGHRS, CDR2 YFSETQ, per germline. After removal of 4 bases from V and 3 bases from J, the junction contained 5 bases not matched to a gene. This CDR3 is 15 amino acids long. The CDR3 sequence: CASSRTGDRGNTIYF. In DNA, the CDR3 is TGCGCCAGCAGCAGGACAGGGGACCGTGGAAACACCATATATTTT.